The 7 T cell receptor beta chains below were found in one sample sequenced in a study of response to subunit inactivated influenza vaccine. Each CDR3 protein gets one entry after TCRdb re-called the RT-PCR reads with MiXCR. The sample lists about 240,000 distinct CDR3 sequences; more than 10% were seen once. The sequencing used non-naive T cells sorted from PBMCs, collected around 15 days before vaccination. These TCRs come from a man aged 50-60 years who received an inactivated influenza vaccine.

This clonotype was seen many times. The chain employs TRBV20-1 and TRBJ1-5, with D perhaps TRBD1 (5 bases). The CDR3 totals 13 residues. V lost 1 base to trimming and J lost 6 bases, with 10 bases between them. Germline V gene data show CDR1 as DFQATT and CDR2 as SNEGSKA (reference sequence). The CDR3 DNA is TGCAGTGCTAGAGGAGGGGTGGGTCAGCCCCAGCATTTT. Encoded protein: CSARGGVGQPQHF.

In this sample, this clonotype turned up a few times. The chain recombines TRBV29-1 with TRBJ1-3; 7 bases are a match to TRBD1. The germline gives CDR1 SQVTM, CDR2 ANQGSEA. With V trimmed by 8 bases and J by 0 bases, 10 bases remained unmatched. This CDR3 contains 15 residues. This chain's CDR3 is CSPWDSPRSGNTIYF. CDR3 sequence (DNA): TGCAGCCCGTGGGACAGCCCGCGCTCTGGAAACACCATATATTTT.

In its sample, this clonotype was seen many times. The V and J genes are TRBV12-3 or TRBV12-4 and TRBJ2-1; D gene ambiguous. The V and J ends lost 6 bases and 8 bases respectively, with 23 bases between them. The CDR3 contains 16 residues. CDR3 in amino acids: CASRLRRNGIGDEQFF. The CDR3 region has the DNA TGTGCCAGCAGACTAAGACGGAATGGGATAGGCGATGAGCAGTTCTTC.

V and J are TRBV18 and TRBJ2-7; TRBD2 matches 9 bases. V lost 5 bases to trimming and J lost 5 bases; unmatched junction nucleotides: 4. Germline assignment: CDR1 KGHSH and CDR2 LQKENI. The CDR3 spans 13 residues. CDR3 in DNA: TGTGCCAGCTCAGTGCGGGAGGGCGACGAGCAGTACTTC. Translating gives CASSVREGDEQYF.

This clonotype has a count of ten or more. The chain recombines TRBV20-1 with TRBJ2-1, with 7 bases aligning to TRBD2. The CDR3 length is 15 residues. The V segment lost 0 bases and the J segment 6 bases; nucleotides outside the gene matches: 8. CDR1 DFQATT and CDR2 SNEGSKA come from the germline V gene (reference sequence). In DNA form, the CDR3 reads TGCAGTGCTAGAGATCGCGGGAGTTTCCGCAATGAGCAGTTCTTC. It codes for CSARDRGSFRNEQFF.

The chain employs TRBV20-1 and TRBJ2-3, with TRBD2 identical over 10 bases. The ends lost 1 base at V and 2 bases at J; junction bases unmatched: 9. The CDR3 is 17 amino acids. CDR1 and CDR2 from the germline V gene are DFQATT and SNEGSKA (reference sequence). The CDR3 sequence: CSARAGLAGVPTDTQYF. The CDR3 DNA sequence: TGCAGTGCTAGAGCGGGGCTAGCGGGAGTGCCCACAGATACGCAGTATTTT.

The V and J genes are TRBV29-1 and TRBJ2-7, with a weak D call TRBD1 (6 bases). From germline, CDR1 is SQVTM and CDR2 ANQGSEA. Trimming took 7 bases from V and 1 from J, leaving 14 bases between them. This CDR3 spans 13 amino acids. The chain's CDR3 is CSAMDRFSYEQYF. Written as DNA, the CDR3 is TGCAGCGCCATGGACAGATTTTCCTACGAGCAGTACTTC.